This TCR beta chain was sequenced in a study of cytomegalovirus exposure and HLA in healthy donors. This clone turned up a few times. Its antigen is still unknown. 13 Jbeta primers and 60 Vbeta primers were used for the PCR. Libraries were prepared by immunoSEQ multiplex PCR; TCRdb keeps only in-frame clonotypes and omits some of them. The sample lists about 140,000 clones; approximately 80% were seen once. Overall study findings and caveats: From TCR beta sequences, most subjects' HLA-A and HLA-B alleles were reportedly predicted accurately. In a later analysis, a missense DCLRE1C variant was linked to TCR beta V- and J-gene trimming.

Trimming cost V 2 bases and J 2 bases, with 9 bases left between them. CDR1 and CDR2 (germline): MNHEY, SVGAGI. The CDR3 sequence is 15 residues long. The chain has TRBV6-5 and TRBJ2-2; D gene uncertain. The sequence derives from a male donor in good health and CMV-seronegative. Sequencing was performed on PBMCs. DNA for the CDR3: TGTGCCAGCAGTTACACCAGGAAAAACACCGGGGAGCTGTTTTTT. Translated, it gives CASSYTRKNTGELFF.